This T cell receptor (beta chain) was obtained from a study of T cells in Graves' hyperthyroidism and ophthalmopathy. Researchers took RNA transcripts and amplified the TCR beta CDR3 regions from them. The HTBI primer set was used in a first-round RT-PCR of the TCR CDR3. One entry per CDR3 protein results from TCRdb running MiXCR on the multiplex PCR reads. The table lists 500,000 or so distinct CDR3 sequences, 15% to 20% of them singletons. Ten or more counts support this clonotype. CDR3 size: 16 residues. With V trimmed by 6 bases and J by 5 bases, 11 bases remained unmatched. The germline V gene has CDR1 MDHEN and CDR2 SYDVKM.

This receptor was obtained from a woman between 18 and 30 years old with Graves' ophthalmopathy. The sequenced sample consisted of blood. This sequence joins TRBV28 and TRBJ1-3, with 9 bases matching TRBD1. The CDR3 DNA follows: TGTGCCAGCAGGAAAACCTCCGGGACAGGGAGAAACACCATATATTTT. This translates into CASRKTSGTGRNTIYF. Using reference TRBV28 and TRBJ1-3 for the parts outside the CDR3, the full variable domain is DVKVTQSSRYLVKRTGEKVFLECVQDMDHENMFWYRQDPGLGLRLIYFSYDVKMKEKGDIPEGYSVSREKKERFSLILESASTNQTSMYLCASRKTSGTGRNTIYFGEGSWLTVV.